This passage covers 25 T cell receptor beta chains from one sample sequenced in a study of blood T cells in healthy people across ages. Using a J-beta primer mix together with a sample-barcoded 5' primer, a second PCR was run for about 7 to 12 cycles. Via MiXCR, TCRdb re-called the 5' RACE reads, giving one row per CDR3 protein. The sample records 700,000 or so distinct CDR3 sequences, 22% being singletons. Sequenced sample: blood. The receptors here all came from a man in his 70s in good health.

The gene calls are TRBV6-6 and TRBJ1-2, with 10 bases fitting TRBD1. This CDR3 region has 15 residues. The V and J ends lost 5 bases and 5 bases, in that order; junction bases with no gene match: 8. The germline CDR1 and CDR2 sequences are MNHNY and SVGAGI (reference sequence). The DNA for the CDR3 is TGTGCCAGCAGTGCACCGGGACAGGGGAATTATGGCTACACCTTC. Protein: CASSAPGQGNYGYTF.

This clonotype was found a few times. CDR3 sequence (DNA): TGCAGTGCTACCCCGACAGCATACGAGCAGTACTTC. This sequence encodes CSATPTAYEQYF. This chain connects TRBV20-1 to TRBJ2-1; D may be TRBD1 (5 bases). The assigned J gene may be wrong: the sequence end matches TRBJ2-7 better. CDR1 is DFQATT, CDR2 SNEGSKA, per germline (reference sequence). The CDR3 extends over 12 amino acids.

This clonotype showed up just a few times. The chain is built from TRBV4-1 and TRBJ1-1; TRBD1 is a possible D gene (5 bases). The germline V gene has CDR1 MGHRA and CDR2 YSYEKL. Trimming cost V 4 bases and J 10 bases, with 19 bases left between them. The CDR3 is 14 amino acids. The CDR3 region has the DNA TGCGCCAGCAGCCCGGGGGAGAGGGAGATTGCAGCTTTCTTT. Translated: CASSPGEREIAAFF.

This clonotype was observed a few times. The rearrangement joins TRBV3-1 to TRBJ2-5; D might be TRBD2 (6 bases). The V end was cut by 4 bases, the J end by 2 bases, with 14 bases between. CDR1 LGHDT and CDR2 YNNKEL come from the germline V gene (reference sequence). The CDR3 is made up of 15 amino acids. CDR3 coding DNA: TGTGCCAGCAGCCGAAACCCGGGACTTCAAGAGACCCAGTACTTC. Translated, it gives CASSRNPGLQETQYF.

This chain links TRBV29-1 with TRBJ1-2; D is unresolved. Germline values: CDR1 SQVTM, CDR2 ANQGSEA. The CDR3 spans 12 residues. V was shortened by 7 bases and J by 7 bases, with 16 bases between the two germline ends. The CDR3 spells CSARWRVGGYTF. CDR3 coding DNA: TGCAGCGCCCGCTGGAGGGTGGGTGGCTACACCTTC.

This clonotype was seen a few times. The V gene is TRBV7-2, the J gene TRBJ2-3, with 8 bases lining up with TRBD1. CDR3 length: 15 residues. Germline CDR1 is SGHTA and CDR2 is FQGNSA. Germline trimming cut 5 bases from V and 4 bases from J; bases unmatched to any gene: 8. CDR3 sequence: CASSPRTGTADTQYF. Here the CDR3 DNA reads TGTGCCAGCAGCCCGAGGACAGGGACGGCAGATACGCAGTATTTT.

This sequence joins TRBV28 and TRBJ2-5; D not resolved. The V end lost 5 bases, the J end lost 14 bases, and 15 bases lay between the germline ends. CDR1 is MDHEN, CDR2 SYDVKM, per germline. CDR3 length equals 11 residues. The CDR3 region is CASSPDTTAYF. The CDR3 nucleotides are TGTGCCAGCAGTCCCGACACCACCGCTTACTTC.

This clonotype turned up a few times. This chain connects TRBV20-1 to TRBJ1-5; tentatively, D is TRBD1 (5 bases). The germline V gene encodes CDR1 DFQATT and CDR2 SNEGSKA (reference sequence). The CDR3 spans 14 residues. V lost 0 bases to trimming and J lost 6 bases, with 12 bases between them. In nucleotides, the CDR3 is TGCAGTGCTAGAGATCCGGGGGGGAGTCAGCCCCAGCATTTT. Its protein product is CSARDPGGSQPQHF.

The V call is TRBV20-1, the J call TRBJ1-4, with D perhaps matching TRBD1 (5 bases). CDR1 and CDR2 from the germline V gene are DFQATT and SNEGSKA (reference sequence). V was shortened by 5 bases and J by 5 bases, with 12 bases between the two germline ends. The CDR3 consists of 13 residues. The CDR3 loop reads CSAWTSGNEKLFF. The CDR3 coding sequence is TGCAGTGCTTGGACATCCGGGAATGAAAAACTGTTTTTT.

V gene TRBV6-1 combines with J gene TRBJ2-3; D is perhaps TRBD1 (5 bases). The germline V gene has CDR1 MNHNS and CDR2 SASEGT. This CDR3 spans 15 amino acids. The V end lost 7 bases, the J end lost 5 bases, and 19 bases lay between the germline ends. The CDR3 region is CASIVSWGVGDTQYF. The CDR3, as DNA: TGTGCCAGCATTGTATCTTGGGGCGTAGGAGATACGCAGTATTTT.

The sample holds a few counts of this clonotype. V usage is TRBV5-1 and J usage is TRBJ2-1; 9 bases match TRBD1. The CDR3 totals 15 residues. Germline V gene lookup returns CDR1 SGHRS and CDR2 YFSETQ. V was pared by 2 bases and J by 2 bases, with 2 bases of the junction left unmatched. CDR3 DNA sequence: TGCGCCAGCAGCTTCGGGGACAGGGCCTACAATGAGCAGTTCTTC. Its protein product is CASSFGDRAYNEQFF.

Only a few counts were recorded for this clonotype. One junction end disagrees with the germline gene, perhaps due to a read error. This chain links TRBV20-1 with TRBJ2-4; tentatively, D is TRBD1 or TRBD2 (5 bases each). The CDR3 extends over 13 amino acids. In germline, CDR1 is DFQATT, CDR2 SNEGSKA (reference sequence). The CDR3 is CSAARPTGFLRDF. CDR3 in DNA: TGCAGTGCTGCCAGGCCCACGGGATTCCTCAGGGACTTC.

Regarding this clonotype: The junction departs from germline at one end; a sequencing error may be responsible. J is TRBJ1-1 and V is TRBV7-2; TRBD1 agrees at 8 bases. In germline, CDR1 is SGHTA, CDR2 FQGNSA. The CDR3 runs to 14 residues. The DNA of the CDR3 is TGTGCCAGCAGCCGGACAGGGAATCGGGCTGAAACTTTCTTT. It yields the protein CASSRTGNRAETFF.

V is TRBV12-3 or TRBV12-4 and J is TRBJ2-3; 8 bases are shared with TRBD2. J lost 1 base, V lost 8 bases, and 2 bases had no gene match. The CDR3 is 13 amino acids. CDR3: CASLTSGTDTQYF. Written as DNA, the CDR3 is TGTGCCAGCTTGACTAGCGGCACAGATACGCAGTATTTT.

This clonotype was counted a few times. The chain is built from TRBV14 and TRBJ2-3; possible D gene TRBD2, 5 bases. The germline V gene has CDR1 SGHDN and CDR2 FVKESK. The CDR3 is 14 residues long. V lost 5 bases to trimming and J lost 2 bases, with 11 bases between them. CDR3 sequence reads: CASSGGLYTDTQYF. DNA of the CDR3: TGTGCCAGCAGCGGAGGACTCTACACAGATACGCAGTATTTT. Full variable domain (rest looked up from reference TRBV14 and TRBJ2-3): EAGVTQFPSHSVIEKGQTVTLRCDPISGHDNLYWYRRVMGKEIKFLLHFVKESKQDESGMPNNRFLAERTGGTYSTLKVQPAELEDSGVYFCASSGGLYTDTQYFGPGTRLTVL.

This chain joins TRBV20-1 and TRBJ2-1; D remains ambiguous. The CDR3 contains 12 residues. Trimming took 3 bases from V and 8 from J, leaving 11 bases between them. Germline CDR1 reads DFQATT; CDR2 reads SNEGSKA (reference sequence). CDR3 in amino acids: CSARKIRHEQFF. For the CDR3, the DNA is TGCAGTGCTAGGAAAATACGGCATGAGCAGTTCTTC.

This clonotype was picked up a small number of times. The rearrangement uses TRBV5-1 and TRBJ1-2, with D perhaps matching TRBD1 (5 bases). The V end lost 2 bases, the J end lost 10 bases, and 18 bases lay between the germline ends. Looked up from germline, CDR1 is SGHRS and CDR2 is YFSETQ. The CDR3 has 14 residues. Here the CDR3 reads CASSLDSDWVDYTF. The CDR3, as DNA: TGCGCCAGCAGCTTAGACAGCGACTGGGTTGACTACACCTTC.

This clonotype was detected only a few times. V and J are TRBV4-1 and TRBJ2-3; 13 nucleotides agree with TRBD2. The CDR3 is 20 residues long. Unmatched junction bases numbered 14, after V lost 3 bases and J lost 2 bases. The germline gives CDR1 MGHRA, CDR2 YSYEKL. The CDR3 reads CASSHPTTSGRALNTDTQYF. CDR3 in DNA: TGCGCCAGCAGCCACCCCACTACTAGCGGGAGGGCCCTCAACACAGATACGCAGTATTTT.

The rearrangement uses TRBV12-3 or TRBV12-4 and TRBJ2-3; D might be TRBD1 or TRBD2, each matching 6 bases. The CDR3 is 14 residues long. V lost 5 bases to trimming and J lost 4 bases, with 13 bases between them. This CDR3 reads CASSVGGIADTQYF. In nucleotides, the CDR3 is TGTGCCAGCAGTGTAGGGGGGATAGCAGATACGCAGTATTTT.

This chain connects TRBV6-2 or TRBV6-3 to TRBJ2-3; 14 nucleotides align to TRBD2. Trimming cost V 0 bases and J 0 bases; bases outside gene matches: 5. The CDR3 spans 19 residues. Germline lookup yields CDR1 MNHEY and CDR2 SVGEGT. Here the CDR3 reads CASSYSGLAGETSTDTQYF. The DNA for the CDR3 is TGTGCCAGCAGTTACTCGGGACTAGCGGGGGAGACTAGCACAGATACGCAGTATTTT.

The chain combines TRBV7-7 with TRBJ2-3; TRBD2 might be the D (5 bases). Trimming shortened V by 2 bases and J by 2 bases, and 11 bases separated the two germline ends. Germline V gene lookup returns CDR1 SSHAT and CDR2 FNYEAQ (reference sequence). CDR3 length: 15 amino acids. CDR3 nucleotide sequence: TGTGCCAGCAGCTTACTAGCATCATTCACAGATACGCAGTATTTT. Protein: CASSLLASFTDTQYF.

In this sample, this clonotype turned up a few times. The V and J genes are TRBV6-6 and TRBJ1-5; no reliable D call. The germline CDR1 and CDR2 sequences are MNHNY and SVGAGI (reference sequence). Trimming shortened V by 0 bases and J by 4 bases, and 7 bases separated the two germline ends. This CDR3 comprises 14 residues. CDR3 coding DNA: TGTGCCAGCAGTTACTCGCCGGGAAATCAGCCCCAGCATTTT. Protein product: CASSYSPGNQPQHF.

The V and J genes are TRBV5-1 and TRBJ1-2; D might be TRBD1 (6 bases). The CDR3 spans 14 residues. In germline, CDR1 is SGHRS, CDR2 YFSETQ. V gave up 5 bases and J gave up 5 bases, with 16 bases separating them. The CDR3: CASRVDSSGYGYTF. CDR3 nucleotides: TGCGCCAGCAGAGTGGACAGTTCCGGGTATGGCTACACCTTC.

V usage is TRBV5-5 and J usage is TRBJ1-4; 9 positions agree with TRBD1. The V gene end was trimmed by 3 bases and the J gene end by 7 bases; junction bases not matched to a gene: 10. Per the germline V gene, CDR1 is SGHKS and CDR2 is YYEKEE (reference sequence). The CDR3 is 16 residues long. CDR3 coding DNA: TGTGCCAGCAGCTCCCGGACAGGGGAGGAGGGTGAAAAACTGTTTTTT. Protein product: CASSSRTGEEGEKLFF.

The rearrangement links TRBV11-2 to TRBJ1-1; 7 nucleotides agree with TRBD1. The CDR3 sequence is 15 residues long. The ends lost 2 bases at V and 6 bases at J; junction bases unmatched: 9. Germline CDR1 SGHAT, CDR2 FQNNGV. The chain's CDR3 is CASSLSPDRVAEAFF. The CDR3 DNA reads TGTGCCAGCAGCTTATCACCCGACAGGGTTGCTGAAGCTTTCTTT.